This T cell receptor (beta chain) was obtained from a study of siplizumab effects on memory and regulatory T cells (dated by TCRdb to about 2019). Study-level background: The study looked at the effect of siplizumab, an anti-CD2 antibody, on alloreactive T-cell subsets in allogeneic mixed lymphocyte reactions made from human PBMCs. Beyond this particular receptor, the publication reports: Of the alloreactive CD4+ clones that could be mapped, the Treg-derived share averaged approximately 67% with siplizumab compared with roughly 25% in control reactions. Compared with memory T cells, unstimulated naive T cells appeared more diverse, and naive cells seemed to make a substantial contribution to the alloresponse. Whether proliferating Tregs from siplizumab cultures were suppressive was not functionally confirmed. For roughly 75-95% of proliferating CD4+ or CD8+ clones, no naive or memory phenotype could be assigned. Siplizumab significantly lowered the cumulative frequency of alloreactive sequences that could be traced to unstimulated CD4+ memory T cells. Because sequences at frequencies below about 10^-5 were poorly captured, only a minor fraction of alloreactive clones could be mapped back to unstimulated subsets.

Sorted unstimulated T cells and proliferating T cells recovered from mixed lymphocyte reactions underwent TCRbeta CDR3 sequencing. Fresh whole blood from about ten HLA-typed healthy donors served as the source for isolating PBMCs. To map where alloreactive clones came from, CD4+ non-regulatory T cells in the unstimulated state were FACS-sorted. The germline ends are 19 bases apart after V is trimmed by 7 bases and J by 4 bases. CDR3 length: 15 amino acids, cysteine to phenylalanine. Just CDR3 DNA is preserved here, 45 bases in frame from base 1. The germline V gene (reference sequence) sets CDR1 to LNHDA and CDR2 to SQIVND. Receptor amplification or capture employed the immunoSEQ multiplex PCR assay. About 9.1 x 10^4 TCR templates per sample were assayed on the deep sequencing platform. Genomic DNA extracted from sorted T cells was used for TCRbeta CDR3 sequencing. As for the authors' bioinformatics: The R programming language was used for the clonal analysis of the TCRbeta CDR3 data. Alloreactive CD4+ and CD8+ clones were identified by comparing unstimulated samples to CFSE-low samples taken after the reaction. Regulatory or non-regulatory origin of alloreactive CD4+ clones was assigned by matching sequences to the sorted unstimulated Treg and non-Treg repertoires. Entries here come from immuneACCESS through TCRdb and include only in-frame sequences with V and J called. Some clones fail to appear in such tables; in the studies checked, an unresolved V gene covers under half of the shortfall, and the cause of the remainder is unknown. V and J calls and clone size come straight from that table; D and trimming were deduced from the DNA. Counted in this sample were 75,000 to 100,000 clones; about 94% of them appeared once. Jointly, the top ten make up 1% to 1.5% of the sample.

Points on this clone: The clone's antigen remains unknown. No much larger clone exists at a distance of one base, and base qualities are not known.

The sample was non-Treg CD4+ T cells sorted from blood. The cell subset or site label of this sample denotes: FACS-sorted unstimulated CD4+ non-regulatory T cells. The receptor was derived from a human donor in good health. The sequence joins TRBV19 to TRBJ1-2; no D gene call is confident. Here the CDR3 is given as CASTILGSRSYGYTF. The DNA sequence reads TGTGCCAGTACCATCCTGGGCAGTAGGAGCTATGGCTACACCTTC.